The 25 T cell receptor beta chains below all came from one sample that was sequenced in a study of control samples from healthy donors and cancer patients. Assay used: immunoSEQ multiplex PCR; TCRdb lists only in-frame clones, some missing. The table includes 130,000 or so clones, about 95% detected once. Sequenced input: PBMCs. The receptors come from a man in his sixties with colorectal cancer.

The rearrangement links TRBV5-1 to TRBJ2-1; 9 bases are a match to TRBD1. The CDR3 totals 16 residues. Germline trimming cut 1 base from V and 10 bases from J; bases unmatched to any gene: 12. Germline CDR1 and CDR2: SGHRS and YFSETQ. This CDR3 is CASSLSGQGSRGEQFF. The CDR3 DNA reads TGCGCCAGCAGCTTGTCGGGACAGGGTTCTAGGGGCGAGCAGTTCTTC.

The chain employs TRBV18 and TRBJ2-5, with 8 bases identical to TRBD1. The V and J ends lost 3 bases and 4 bases, in that order; junction bases with no gene match: 7. This CDR3 contains 15 residues. The V gene's germline CDR1 is KGHSH and CDR2 LQKENI. The CDR3 DNA reads as TGTGCCAGCTCACCCCGCCGACAGGGGCGAGAGACCCAGTACTTC. Its translation is CASSPRRQGRETQYF.

The chain is built from TRBV5-4 and TRBJ2-7; 12 nucleotides line up with TRBD2. The CDR3 is 17 amino acids. CDR1 and CDR2 (germline): SGHNT, YYREEE (reference sequence). Germline trimming cut 0 bases from V and 0 bases from J; bases unmatched to any gene: 4. The CDR3 region is CASSLGLAGGTSYEQYF. CDR3 DNA sequence: TGTGCCAGCAGCTTGGGGCTAGCGGGGGGGACCTCCTACGAGCAGTACTTC.

This clone was seen only once. The rearrangement uses TRBV6-5 and TRBJ2-7, with 8 bases lining up with TRBD1. V gave up 8 bases and J gave up 2 bases; unmatched junction bases: 5. CDR3 size: 13 residues. The germline gives CDR1 MNHEY, CDR2 SVGAGI. The CDR3 region is CASGKDRAYEQYF. The DNA of the CDR3 is TGTGCCAGCGGAAAGGACAGGGCCTACGAGCAGTACTTC.

The chain combines TRBV19 with TRBJ2-1; tentatively, D is TRBD2 (7 bases). There are 15 residues in the CDR3. CDR1 LNHDA and CDR2 SQIVND come from the germline V gene (reference sequence). V was clipped by 5 bases and J by 8 bases, with 19 bases between them. DNA for the CDR3: TGTGCCAGTAGTCCCTACGGGCGGGGGCGTGATGAGCAGTTCTTC. It yields the protein CASSPYGRGRDEQFF.

This sequence joins TRBV5-1 and TRBJ2-3; the D gene is possibly TRBD2 (6 bases). The V end was cut by 3 bases, the J end by 0 bases, with 11 bases between. This CDR3 spans 15 amino acids. Germline CDR1 and CDR2: SGHRS and YFSETQ. CDR3 coding DNA: TGCGCCAGCAGCTCTATGGGGGGAAGCACAGATACGCAGTATTTT. It translates to CASSSMGGSTDTQYF.

This chain joins TRBV18 and TRBJ2-7, with D perhaps TRBD2 (7 bases). The V gene's germline CDR1 is KGHSH and CDR2 LQKENI. V shed 1 base and J shed 2 bases, with 12 bases lying between them. The CDR3 totals 15 residues. This CDR3 is CASSPRGGDPYEQYF. The CDR3 coding sequence is TGTGCCAGCTCACCACGGGGGGGCGATCCCTACGAGCAGTACTTC.

Only a few counts were recorded for this clone. This sequence joins TRBV3-1 (or the pseudogene TRBV3-2) and TRBJ1-6; no clear D. Trimming took off 2 bases at V and 5 bases at J, with 7 bases between the two ends. The CDR3 is 14 residues long. Germline assignment: CDR1 LGHDT and CDR2 YNNKEL (reference sequence). The CDR3 protein is CASSQIPDNSPLHF. DNA of the CDR3: TGTGCCAGCAGCCAAATCCCGGATAATTCACCCCTCCACTTT.

The chain joins TRBV4-3 to TRBJ1-2, with TRBD1 matching over 9 bases. Trimming removed 1 base from V and 8 bases from J; junction bases left unmatched: 11. Looked up from germline, CDR1 is LGHNA and CDR2 is YSLEER. This CDR3 has 16 amino acids. The CDR3 here is CASSQAGTGTSGGYTF. CDR3 nucleotide sequence: TGCGCCAGCAGCCAAGCCGGGACAGGGACATCGGGCGGCTACACCTTC.

The CDR3, as DNA: TGTGCCAGCAGCCAAGCGGTGGACAGGGGCTCTGGCTACACCTTC. Amino acid sequence: CASSQAVDRGSGYTF. The chain is built from TRBV3-1 (or the pseudogene TRBV3-2) and TRBJ1-2; 9 bases map to TRBD1. The V gene end was trimmed by 1 base and the J gene end by 7 bases; junction bases not matched to a gene: 7. The CDR3 covers 15 residues. Germline CDR1 LGHDT, CDR2 YNNKEL (reference sequence).

This rearrangement joins TRBV12-3 or TRBV12-4 to TRBJ1-2; D unclear. The V end was cut by 7 bases, the J end by 8 bases, with 17 bases between. The CDR3 extends over 13 amino acids. The CDR3 bases are TGTGCCAGCACCAGGACGACCGGGCGGGGCTACACCTTC. The encoded protein is CASTRTTGRGYTF.

The V call is TRBV3-1 (or the pseudogene TRBV3-2), the J call TRBJ1-4; TRBD1 aligns across 9 bases. Germline V gene data show CDR1 as LGHDT and CDR2 as YNNKEL (reference sequence). CDR3 length: 17 amino acids. V shed 0 bases, J shed 10 bases, and the junction held 12 bases outside the gene matches. CDR3 sequence: CASSQEVLPQGAGKLFF. The CDR3 DNA reads as TGTGCCAGCAGCCAAGAGGTATTGCCACAGGGGGCCGGAAAACTGTTTTTT.

The chain uses TRBV6-2 or TRBV6-3 and TRBJ2-3; 7 bases are shared with TRBD1. Germline V lookup: CDR1 MNHEY, CDR2 SVGEGT. The CDR3 runs to 14 residues. Unmatched junction bases numbered 1, after V lost 0 bases and J lost 4 bases. The CDR3 sequence: CASSYSQGADTQYF. The CDR3 DNA reads TGTGCCAGCAGTTACTCGCAGGGGGCAGATACGCAGTATTTT.

The chain joins TRBV12-3 or TRBV12-4 to TRBJ2-2, with D possibly matching TRBD1 (6 bases). Trimming took off 5 bases at V and 4 bases at J, with 8 bases between the two ends. The CDR3 is 13 residues long. The CDR3, as DNA: TGTGCCAGCAGTCTCAGGGGCACCGGGGAGCTGTTTTTT. Translation: CASSLRGTGELFF.

This clone was seen only once. The V and J genes are TRBV6-5 and TRBJ1-4, with TRBD1 matching over 7 bases. J gave up 9 bases and V 4 bases, and 8 bases lay outside the gene matches. This CDR3 contains 14 residues. The V gene's germline CDR1 is MNHEY and CDR2 SVGAGI. CDR3: CASSSGTALKKLFF. Written as DNA, the CDR3 is TGTGCCAGCAGTTCCGGGACAGCGCTCAAAAAACTGTTTTTT.

This chain links TRBV7-2 with TRBJ2-2, with D unclear. The V end was cut by 5 bases, the J end by 1 base, with 5 bases between. Germline-derived CDR1 and CDR2 are SGHTA and FQGNSA. The CDR3 loop spans 13 amino acids. The CDR3 nucleotides are TGTGCCAGCAGCCCTCTGAACACCGGGGAGCTGTTTTTT. It yields the protein CASSPLNTGELFF.

The gene calls are TRBV6-6 and TRBJ1-1, with a weak D call TRBD1 (6 bases). CDR1 is MNHNY, CDR2 SVGAGI, per germline (reference sequence). The length of the CDR3 is 13 residues. V dropped 6 bases and J dropped 6 bases, with 14 bases sitting between them. The CDR3 spells CASRDPGGAEAFF. The CDR3 nucleotides are TGTGCCAGCAGGGACCCCGGGGGCGCTGAAGCTTTCTTT.

The J gene is TRBJ1-4, the V gene TRBV19; tentative D call: TRBD1 (6 bases). V was cut by 1 base and J by 5 bases, with 17 bases left in between. The germline CDR1 and CDR2 sequences are LNHDA and SQIVND (reference sequence). CDR3 size: 17 residues. The CDR3, as DNA: TGTGCCAGTAGTATAGCCGTCCTACAGGGATTAAATGAAAAACTGTTTTTT. Its translation is CASSIAVLQGLNEKLFF.

The chain uses TRBV10-3 and TRBJ2-1; 8 nucleotides line up with TRBD1. After removal of 4 bases from V and 7 bases from J, the junction contained 6 bases not matched to a gene. There are 14 residues in the CDR3. Germline CDR1 ENHRY, CDR2 SYGVKD. The CDR3 region is CAISASQGENEQFF. The CDR3 DNA reads as TGTGCCATCAGTGCCTCACAGGGGGAAAATGAGCAGTTCTTC.

This chain links TRBV21-1 with TRBJ1-1. TRBV21-1 is recorded as a pseudogene. The CDR3 runs to 15 residues. CDR3 DNA: TGTGCCAGCAAACCACCCGGGACCTCTAACACTGAAGCTTTCTTT. This gives the protein CASKPPGTSNTEAFF.

The J gene is TRBJ1-4, the V gene TRBV18; D is unresolved. V lost 2 bases, J lost 7 bases, and 8 bases lay in between. This CDR3 is built from 13 residues. CDR1 is KGHSH and CDR2 is LQKENI in the germline V gene. CDR3 in DNA: TGTGCCAGCTCACCAGCCGGGAGTGAAAAACTGTTTTTT. Translating it yields CASSPAGSEKLFF.

V usage is TRBV7-2 and J usage is TRBJ2-3; D remains unclear. Trimming took 4 bases from V and 0 from J, leaving 14 bases between them. There are 16 residues in the CDR3. Looked up from germline, CDR1 is SGHTA and CDR2 is FQGNSA. The CDR3 here is CASSSRGLTSTDTQYF. CDR3 DNA sequence: TGTGCCAGCAGCTCCCGCGGTCTTACTAGCACAGATACGCAGTATTTT.

The chain combines TRBV30 with TRBJ2-7; 8 nucleotides line up with TRBD1. CDR1 GTSNPN and CDR2 SVGIG come from the germline V gene (reference sequence). V trimming: 2 bases; J trimming: 1 base; junction bases outside the gene matches: 1. The CDR3 sequence is 13 residues long. In nucleotides, the CDR3 is TGTGCCTGGAGTCGGGACAGGTCCTACGAGCAGTACTTC. Translated, it gives CAWSRDRSYEQYF.

The rearrangement joins TRBV19 to TRBJ1-1; possible D gene TRBD1, 5 bases. Trimming left V 2 bases short and J 2 bases short, with 9 bases between. This CDR3 comprises 14 residues. CDR1 is LNHDA, CDR2 SQIVND, per germline (reference sequence). CDR3 DNA sequence: TGTGCCAGTAGTATACAGGGTATAAACACTGAAGCTTTCTTT. Translating it yields CASSIQGINTEAFF.

The rearrangement links TRBV11-2 to TRBJ1-2, with D uncertain. The germline V and J ends were trimmed by 5 bases and 3 bases, with 16 bases remaining between them. CDR1 is SGHAT, CDR2 FQNNGV, per germline. The CDR3 consists of 15 residues. The CDR3 here is CASSPYRDLHYGYTF. As DNA, the CDR3 is TGTGCCAGCAGCCCCTATAGGGATCTCCACTATGGCTACACCTTC.